Sequencing of this TCR beta chain was carried out in a study of blood T cell repertoires in COVID-19 (dated by TCRdb to 2018 to 2021). In the study overall: Samples covering the acute and convalescent phases of COVID-19 were provided by collaborators in the United States, Italy and Spain. Samples were obtained from the ongoing ImmuneRACE study (first 160 participants) and from 1,254 subjects provided by 6 global collaborators. Deeply sampled blood TCRbeta repertoires from subjects exposed to, actively infected with, or recovered from COVID-19 were included in the dataset. The repertoires were made available in a free public database intended to serve as a resource for research on the immune response to SARS-CoV-2. Where available, HLA class I and class II types were obtained from metadata supplied by the sample provider rather than from assay-based typing. The material from the prospective study consisted of cDNA or gDNA derived from T cells, B-cell-depleted T cells, or PBMCs. Nearly every sample came with metadata listing a de-identified subject ID, COVID-19 status, age in years and sex.

Study-wide conclusions, independent of this receptor: Clinical and demographic metadata were provided uncurated, with the amount varying by source and participant.

The immunoSEQ Assay, a bias-controlled multiplex PCR, was used to amplify TCRbeta CDR3 regions from genomic DNA. Turning to the authors' computational methods: Nucleated cell counts per sample were estimated from amplification of reference gene primers within the assay. To quantify the absolute abundance of each unique TCRbeta CDR3 rearrangement, sequence reads were collapsed and filtered. For each sample, productive Simpson clonality was calculated as the square root of Simpson's diversity index across productive rearrangements. TCRdb obtained this table from immuneACCESS and retained in-frame rearrangements with V and J assigned. These tables miss some clones; where compared with another copy, unresolved V genes account for less than half of the shortfall, and the remainder is unexplained. V and J calls and clone size are given by that table; D and trimming were obtained from the DNA. The sample contains roughly 50,000 clones, 65% to 85% of them found a single time. The ten largest clonotypes hold about 60% of the sample.

Regarding this clone: Its antigen remains undetermined. No clone much larger than this one lies a single base away; base qualities are absent.

The collaborating institutions used their own protocols to collect whole blood in K2EDTA tubes. Collaborator samples were shipped for TCRbeta analysis as frozen whole blood, isolated PBMCs, or DNA extracted from either sample type. V ends up 7 bases short and J 1 base short, with an unmatched junction base count of 5. CDR1 and CDR2, per the germline V gene, are MDHEN and SYDVKM. The CDR3, cysteine through phenylalanine, is 14 amino acids long. Only the CDR3 region is kept as DNA, spanning 42 bases read in frame from base 1. The rearrangement joined TRBV28 to TRBJ2-7; 9 central bases correspond to TRBD1. The sequenced sample consisted of peripheral blood. The sequence derives from a man in his 70s with acute or convalescent COVID-19. The nucleotides read TGTGCCAGCAAGAGGACAGGGGTTTCCTACGAGCAGTACTTC. This sequence encodes CASKRTGVSYEQYF.